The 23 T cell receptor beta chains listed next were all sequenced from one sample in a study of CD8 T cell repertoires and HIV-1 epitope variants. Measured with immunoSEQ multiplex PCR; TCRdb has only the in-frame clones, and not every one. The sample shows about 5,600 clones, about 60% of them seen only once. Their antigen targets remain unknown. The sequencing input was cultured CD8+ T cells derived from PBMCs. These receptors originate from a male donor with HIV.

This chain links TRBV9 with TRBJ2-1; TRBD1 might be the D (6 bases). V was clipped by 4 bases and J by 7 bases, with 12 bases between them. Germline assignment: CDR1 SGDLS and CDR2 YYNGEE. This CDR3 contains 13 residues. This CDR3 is CASSTDRMNEQFF. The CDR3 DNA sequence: TGTGCCAGCAGCACGGACAGAATGAATGAGCAGTTCTTC.

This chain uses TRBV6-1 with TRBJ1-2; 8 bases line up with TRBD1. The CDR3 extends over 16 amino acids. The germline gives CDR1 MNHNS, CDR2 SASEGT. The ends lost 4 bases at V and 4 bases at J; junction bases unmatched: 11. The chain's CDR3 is CASSASRTGLLYGYTF. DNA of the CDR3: TGTGCCAGCAGTGCCTCAAGGACAGGGCTTCTCTATGGCTACACCTTC.

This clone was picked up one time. CDR3 residues: CAINPNRGLDTIYF. The CDR3 DNA is TGTGCCATCAACCCGAACAGGGGGCTGGACACCATATATTTT. The chain carries TRBV10-3 and TRBJ1-3, with 9 positions matching TRBD1. V was clipped by 7 bases and J by 8 bases; unmatched bases: 9. This CDR3 has 14 residues. Germline lookup yields CDR1 ENHRY and CDR2 SYGVKD.

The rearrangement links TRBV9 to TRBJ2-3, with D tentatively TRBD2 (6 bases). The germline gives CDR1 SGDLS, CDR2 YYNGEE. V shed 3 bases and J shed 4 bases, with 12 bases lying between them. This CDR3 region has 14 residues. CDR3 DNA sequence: TGTGCCAGCAGCGCCAGCGGGTCAGCAGATACGCAGTATTTT. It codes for CASSASGSADTQYF.

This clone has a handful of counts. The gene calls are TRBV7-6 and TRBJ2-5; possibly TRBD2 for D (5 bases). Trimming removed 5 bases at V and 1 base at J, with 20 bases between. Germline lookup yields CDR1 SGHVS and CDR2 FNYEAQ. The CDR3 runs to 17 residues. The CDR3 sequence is CASSLEWESTIQETQYF. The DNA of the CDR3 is TGTGCCAGCAGCCTAGAGTGGGAGAGTACGATCCAAGAGACCCAGTACTTC.

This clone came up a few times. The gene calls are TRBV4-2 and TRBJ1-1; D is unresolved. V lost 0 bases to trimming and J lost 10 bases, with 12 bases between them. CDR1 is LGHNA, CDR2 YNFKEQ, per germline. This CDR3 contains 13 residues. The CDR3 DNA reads TGTGCCAGCAGCCAAGATCCCACCCCCGGAGCTTTCTTT. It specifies CASSQDPTPGAFF.

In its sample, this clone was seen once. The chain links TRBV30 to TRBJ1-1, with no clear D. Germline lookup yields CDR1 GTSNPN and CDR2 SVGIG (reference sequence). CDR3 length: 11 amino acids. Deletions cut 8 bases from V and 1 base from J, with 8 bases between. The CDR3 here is CAGGWNTEAFF. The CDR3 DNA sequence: TGTGCCGGAGGGTGGAACACTGAAGCTTTCTTT. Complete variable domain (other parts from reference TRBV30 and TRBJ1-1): SQTIHQWPATLVQPVGSPLSLECTVEGTSNPNLYWYRQAAGRGLQLLFYSVGIGQISSEVPQNLSASRPQDRQFILSSKKLLLSDSGFYLCAGGWNTEAFFGQGTRLTVV.

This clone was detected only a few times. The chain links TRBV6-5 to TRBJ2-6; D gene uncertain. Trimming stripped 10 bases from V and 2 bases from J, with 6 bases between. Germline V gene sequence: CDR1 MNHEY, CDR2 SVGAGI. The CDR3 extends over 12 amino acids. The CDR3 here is CATRAGANVLTF. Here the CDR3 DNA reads TGTGCCACCCGGGCTGGGGCCAACGTCCTGACTTTC.

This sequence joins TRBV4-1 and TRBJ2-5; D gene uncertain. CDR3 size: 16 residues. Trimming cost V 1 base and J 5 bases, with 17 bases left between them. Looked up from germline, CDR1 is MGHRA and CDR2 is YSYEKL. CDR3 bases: TGCGCCAGCAGCCAAGTGGCGGCCACCCCTCGGGAGACCCAGTACTTC. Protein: CASSQVAATPRETQYF.

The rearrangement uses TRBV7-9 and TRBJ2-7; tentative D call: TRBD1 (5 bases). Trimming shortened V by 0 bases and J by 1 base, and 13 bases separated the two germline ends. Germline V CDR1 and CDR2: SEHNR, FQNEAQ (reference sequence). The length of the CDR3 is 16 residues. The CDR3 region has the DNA TGTGCCAGCAGCTTAGCCTTAGGGGCCGCTTCCTACGAGCAGTACTTC. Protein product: CASSLALGAASYEQYF.

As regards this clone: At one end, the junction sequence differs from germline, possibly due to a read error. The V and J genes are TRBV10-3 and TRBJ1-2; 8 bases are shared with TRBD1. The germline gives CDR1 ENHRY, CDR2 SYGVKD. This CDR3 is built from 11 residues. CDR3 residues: CAISGSGQGLF. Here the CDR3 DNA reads TGTGCCATCAGTGGTTCTGGACAGGGCTTGTTC.

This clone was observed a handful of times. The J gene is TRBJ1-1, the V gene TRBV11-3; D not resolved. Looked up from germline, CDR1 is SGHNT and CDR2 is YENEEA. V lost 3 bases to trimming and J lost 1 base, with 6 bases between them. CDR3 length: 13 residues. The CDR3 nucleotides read TGTGCCAGCAGCTTCGCCGGGAACACTGAAGCTTTCTTT. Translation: CASSFAGNTEAFF.

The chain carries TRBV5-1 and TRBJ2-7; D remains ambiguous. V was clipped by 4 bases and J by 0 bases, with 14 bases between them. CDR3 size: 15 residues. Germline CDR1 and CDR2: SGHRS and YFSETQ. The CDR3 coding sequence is TGCGCCAGCAGCGACCCAGCCAAGAGCTCCTACGAGCAGTACTTC. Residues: CASSDPAKSSYEQYF.

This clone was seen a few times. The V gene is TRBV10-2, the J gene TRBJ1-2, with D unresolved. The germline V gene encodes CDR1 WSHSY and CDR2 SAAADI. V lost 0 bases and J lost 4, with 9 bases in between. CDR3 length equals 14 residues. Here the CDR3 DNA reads TGCGCCAGCAGTGAGTCCGGGCAGATCTATGGCTACACCTTC. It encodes CASSESGQIYGYTF.

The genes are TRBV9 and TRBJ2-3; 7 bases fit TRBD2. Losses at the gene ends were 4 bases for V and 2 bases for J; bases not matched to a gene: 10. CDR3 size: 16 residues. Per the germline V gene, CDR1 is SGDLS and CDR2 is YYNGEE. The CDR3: CASSRTAGVNTDTQYF. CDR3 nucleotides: TGTGCCAGCAGCCGAACGGCGGGGGTCAACACAGATACGCAGTATTTT.

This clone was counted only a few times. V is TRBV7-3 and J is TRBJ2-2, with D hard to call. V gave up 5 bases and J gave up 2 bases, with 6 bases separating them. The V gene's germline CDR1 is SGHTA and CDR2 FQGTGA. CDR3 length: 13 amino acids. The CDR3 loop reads CASSLRNTGELFF. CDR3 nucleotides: TGTGCCAGCAGCCTGCGCAACACCGGGGAGCTGTTTTTT.

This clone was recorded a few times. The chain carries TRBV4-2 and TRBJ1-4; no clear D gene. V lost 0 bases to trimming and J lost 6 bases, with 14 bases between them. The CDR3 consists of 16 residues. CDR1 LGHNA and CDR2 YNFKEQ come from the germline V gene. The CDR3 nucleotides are TGTGCCAGCAGCCAAGATTTCCTTGGTGGGGATGAAAAACTGTTTTTT. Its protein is CASSQDFLGGDEKLFF.

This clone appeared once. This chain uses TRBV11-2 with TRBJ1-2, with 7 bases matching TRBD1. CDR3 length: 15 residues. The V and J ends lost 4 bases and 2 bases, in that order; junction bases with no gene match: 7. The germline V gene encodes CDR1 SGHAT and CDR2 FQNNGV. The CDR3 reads CASSSFRGGNYGYTF. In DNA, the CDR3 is TGTGCCAGCAGCTCCTTCAGGGGGGGGAACTATGGCTACACCTTC.

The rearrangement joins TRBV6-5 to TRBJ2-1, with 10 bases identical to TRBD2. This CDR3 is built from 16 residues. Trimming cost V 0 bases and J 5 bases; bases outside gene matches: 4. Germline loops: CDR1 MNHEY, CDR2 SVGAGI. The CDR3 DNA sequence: TGTGCCAGCAGTTACTCGCCTAGCGGGGGACACAATGAGCAGTTCTTC. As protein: CASSYSPSGGHNEQFF.

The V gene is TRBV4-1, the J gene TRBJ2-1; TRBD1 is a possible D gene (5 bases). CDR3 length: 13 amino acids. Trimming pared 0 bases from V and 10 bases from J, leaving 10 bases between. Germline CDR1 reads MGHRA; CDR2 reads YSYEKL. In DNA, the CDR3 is TGCGCCAGCAGCCAAGATCAGGGCGGCGAGCAGTTCTTC. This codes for CASSQDQGGEQFF.

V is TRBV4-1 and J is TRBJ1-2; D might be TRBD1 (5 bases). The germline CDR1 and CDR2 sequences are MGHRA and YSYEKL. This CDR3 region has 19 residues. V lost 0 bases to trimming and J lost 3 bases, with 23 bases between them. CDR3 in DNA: TGCGCCAGCAGCCAAGATCGCGGGACCCCAGGAGGGTTACACTATGGCTACACCTTC. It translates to CASSQDRGTPGGLHYGYTF.

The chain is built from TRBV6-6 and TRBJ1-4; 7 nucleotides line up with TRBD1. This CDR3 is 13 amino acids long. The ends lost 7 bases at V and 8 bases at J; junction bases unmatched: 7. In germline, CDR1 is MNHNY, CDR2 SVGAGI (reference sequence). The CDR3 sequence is CASKGTEGEKLFF. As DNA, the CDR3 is TGTGCCAGCAAAGGGACAGAAGGCGAAAAACTGTTTTTT.

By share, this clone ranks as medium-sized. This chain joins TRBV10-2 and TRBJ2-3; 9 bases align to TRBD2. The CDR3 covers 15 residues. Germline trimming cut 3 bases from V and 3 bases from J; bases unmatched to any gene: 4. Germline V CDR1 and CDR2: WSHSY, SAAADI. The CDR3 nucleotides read TGCGCCAGCAGTGAAACGCTAGCGGGGACAGATACGCAGTATTTT. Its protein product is CASSETLAGTDTQYF.